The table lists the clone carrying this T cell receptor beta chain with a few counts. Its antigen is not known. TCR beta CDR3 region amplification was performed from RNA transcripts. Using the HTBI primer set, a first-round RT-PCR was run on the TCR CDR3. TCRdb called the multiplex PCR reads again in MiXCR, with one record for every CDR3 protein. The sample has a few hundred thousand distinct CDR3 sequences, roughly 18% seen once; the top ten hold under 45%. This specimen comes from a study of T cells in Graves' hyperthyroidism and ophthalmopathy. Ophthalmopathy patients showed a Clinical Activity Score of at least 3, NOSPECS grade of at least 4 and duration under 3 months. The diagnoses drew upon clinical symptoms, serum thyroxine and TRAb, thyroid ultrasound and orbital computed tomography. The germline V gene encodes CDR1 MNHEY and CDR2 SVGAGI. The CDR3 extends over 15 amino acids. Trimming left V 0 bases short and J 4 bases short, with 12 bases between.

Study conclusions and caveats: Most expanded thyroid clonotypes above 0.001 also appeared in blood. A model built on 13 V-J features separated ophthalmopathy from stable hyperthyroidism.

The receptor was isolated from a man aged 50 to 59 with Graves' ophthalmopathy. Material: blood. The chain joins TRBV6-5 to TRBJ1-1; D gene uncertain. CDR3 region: CASSYSLARGTEAFF. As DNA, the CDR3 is TGTGCCAGCAGTTACTCGTTGGCTCGGGGCACTGAAGCTTTCTTT.